The present T cell receptor (beta chain) was sequenced within a study of CD8+CD57+ T cells in acquired aplastic anemia. This CDR3 is built from 15 residues. V lost 8 bases, J lost 0 bases, and 15 bases lay in between. TCR beta VDJ and CDR3 profiles were obtained from a genomic DNA template. TCRdb fed the reads into MiXCR, producing one record per CDR3 protein. Of around 230,000 distinct CDR3 sequences in the sample, about 59% were seen once. This rearrangement joins TRBV12-3 or TRBV12-4 to TRBJ2-3; D ambiguous. The source is a human donor in good health. The source material was sorted CD4+, CD8+, or CD8+CD57+ T cells (not recorded which) from PBMCs. The CDR3 reads CASSPQTSSTDTQYF. The DNA for the CDR3 is TGTGCCAGCTCACCACAGACGTCAAGCACAGATACGCAGTATTTT.